The rows below give T cell receptor beta chains drawn from one sample of a study of CD8 T cell repertoires and HIV-1 epitope variants. No antigen is known for these receptors. The method was immunoSEQ multiplex PCR; TCRdb's version includes in-frame clones alone and lacks a portion of them. This table holds 5,000 to 7,000 clones, about 63% found once. Material for sequencing was cultured CD8+ T cells derived from PBMCs. Source of these receptors: a male donor with HIV. Both conserved end residues are part of each CDR3. The order of the fields is CDR3 length, clone size, J gene, V gene, D gene, CDR3 protein, CDR3 DNA. D genes are given only for firm matches. For some rows the clone size is stated as once, few or many, or as a class when expanded; others skip it.

>13|NA|TRBJ1-2|TRBV28|NA
CASSFQPNYGYTF
TGTGCCAGCAGTTTTCAGCCCAACTATGGCTACACCTTC
>14|NA|TRBJ1-1|TRBV4-1|NA
CASSQNTGRTEAFF
TGCGCCAGCAGCCAAAATACAGGGCGCACTGAAGCTTTCTTT
>14|NA|TRBJ2-7|TRBV7-2|TRBD1
CASSVPGQGYEQYF
TGTGCCAGCAGCGTACCGGGACAGGGCTACGAGCAGTACTTC
>14|NA|TRBJ1-3|TRBV5-8|TRBD1
CASSFPGQRNTIYF
TGTGCCAGCAGCTTCCCGGGACAGAGAAACACCATATATTTT
>12|NA|TRBJ1-1|TRBV23-1|TRBD1
CARVDRDTEAFF
TGCGCCAGAGTCGACAGGGACACTGAAGCTTTCTTT
>15|NA|TRBJ2-3|TRBV5-6|TRBD2
CASSSLLREVDTQYF
TGTGCCAGCAGCAGTCTCTTGCGGGAGGTAGATACGCAGTATTTT
>16|NA|TRBJ2-7|TRBV2|NA
CASMETGATGTYEQYF
TGTGCCAGCATGGAGACCGGGGCCACGGGGACCTACGAGCAGTACTTC
>15|NA|TRBJ2-7|TRBV6-5|TRBD1
CASSISPGQGYEQYF
TGTGCCAGCAGCATAAGCCCGGGACAGGGCTACGAGCAGTACTTC
>18|NA|TRBJ1-2|TRBV5-1|NA
CASSQEGGGEGRRSGYTF
TGCGCCAGCAGCCAGGAAGGTGGGGGGGAGGGACGTCGTTCCGGCTACACCTTC
>14|few|TRBJ1-5|TRBV6-5|NA
CASSYTVTDQPQHF
TGTGCCAGCAGTTACACCGTAACTGATCAGCCCCAGCATTTT
>13|NA|TRBJ2-7|TRBV6-4|NA
CASSDLGQVEQYF
TGTGCCAGCAGTGACTTGGGGCAGGTCGAGCAGTACTTC
>15|once|TRBJ2-3|TRBV19|TRBD2
CASSIVAGAVDTQYF
TGTGCCAGTAGTATAGTAGCGGGAGCAGTAGATACGCAGTATTTT
>14|NA|TRBJ1-2|TRBV9|TRBD1
CASRREGADYGYTF
TGTGCCAGCAGAAGAGAGGGGGCGGACTATGGCTACACCTTC
>13|NA|TRBJ2-7|TRBV11-2|NA
CASSLSSHYEQYF
TGTGCCAGCAGCTTAAGCTCGCACTACGAGCAGTACTTC
>12|NA|TRBJ1-1|TRBV6-6|NA
CASSYGATEAFF
TGTGCCAGCAGTTACGGGGCGACTGAAGCCTTCTTT
>15|few|TRBJ2-2|TRBV19|TRBD1
CASSIGDRGVGELFF
TGTGCCAGTAGTATCGGTGACAGGGGCGTCGGGGAGCTGTTTTTT
>14|NA|TRBJ2-5|TRBV5-4|NA
CASSFLTPQETQYF
TGTGCCAGCAGCTTCCTAACACCTCAAGAGACCCAGTACTTC
>17|NA|TRBJ1-1|TRBV18|TRBD1
CASSRDRGLRVNTEAFF
TGTGCCAGCTCACGGGACAGGGGGTTACGGGTGAACACTGAAGCTTTCTTT
>14|once|TRBJ2-1|TRBV11-2|NA
CASSPTSEYNEQFF
TGTGCCAGCAGCCCAACTTCAGAGTACAATGAGCAGTTCTTC
>15|NA|TRBJ2-3|TRBV6-5|NA
CASTPSRARTDTQYF
TGTGCCAGCACTCCCTCAAGGGCGCGGACAGATACGCAGTATTTT
>13|NA|TRBJ2-7|TRBV5-4|NA
CASSFQGGSEQYF
TGTGCCAGCAGCTTCCAGGGGGGATCCGAGCAGTACTTC
>12|NA|TRBJ2-2|TRBV2|NA
CASTPGSGELFF
TGTGCCAGTACCCCGGGGTCCGGGGAGCTGTTTTTT
>16|NA|TRBJ2-7|TRBV19|TRBD2
CASSIDLTSGVYEQYF
TGTGCCAGTAGTATCGACTTAACTAGCGGGGTATACGAGCAGTACTTC
>11|NA|TRBJ2-7|TRBV14|NA
CASSQYYEQYF
TGTGCCAGCAGCCAGTACTACGAGCAGTACTTC
>13|few|TRBJ2-7|TRBV29-1|NA
CSVEEAGHYEQYF
TGCAGCGTTGAAGAGGCGGGCCACTACGAGCAGTACTTC
>14|NA|TRBJ1-1|TRBV30|TRBD1
CAWSATGGYTEAFF
TGTGCCTGGAGCGCGACAGGGGGGTACACTGAAGCTTTCTTT
>15|few|TRBJ2-2|TRBV19|NA
CASSLWEVSTGELFF
TGTGCCAGTAGTTTGTGGGAGGTTAGCACCGGGGAGCTGTTTTTT
>12|NA|TRBJ1-1|TRBV7-8|NA
CASSVRWGVAFF
TGTGCCAGCAGCGTAAGGTGGGGAGTAGCTTTCTTT
>14|large|TRBJ1-2|TRBV5-6|TRBD1
CASSDPGTGVLGAF
TGTGCCAGCAGCGATCCCGGGACAGGGGTCCTCGGTGCCTTC
>12|NA|TRBJ1-1|TRBV28|NA
CASSFTNTEAFF
TGTGCCAGCAGTTTTACGAACACTGAAGCTTTCTTT